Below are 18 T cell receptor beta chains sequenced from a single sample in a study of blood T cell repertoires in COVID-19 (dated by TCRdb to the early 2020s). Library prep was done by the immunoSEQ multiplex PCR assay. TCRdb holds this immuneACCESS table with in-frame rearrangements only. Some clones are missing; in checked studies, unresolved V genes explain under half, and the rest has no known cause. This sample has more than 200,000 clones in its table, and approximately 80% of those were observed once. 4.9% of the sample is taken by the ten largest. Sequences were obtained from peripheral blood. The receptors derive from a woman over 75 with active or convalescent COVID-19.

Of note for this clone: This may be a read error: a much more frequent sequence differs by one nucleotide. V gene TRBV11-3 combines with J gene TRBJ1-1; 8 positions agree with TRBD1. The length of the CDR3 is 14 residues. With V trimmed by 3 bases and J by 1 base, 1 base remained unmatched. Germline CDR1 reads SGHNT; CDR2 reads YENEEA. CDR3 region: CASSLTGANTEAFF. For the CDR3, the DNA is TGTGCCAGCAGCTTGACAGGGGCGAACACTGAAGCTTTCTTT.

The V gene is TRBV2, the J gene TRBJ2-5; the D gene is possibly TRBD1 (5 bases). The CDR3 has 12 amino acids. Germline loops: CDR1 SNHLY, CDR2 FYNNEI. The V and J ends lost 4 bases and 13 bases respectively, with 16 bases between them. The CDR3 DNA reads TGTGCCAGCAGTGTGGATGGGGCCCCTCCGTACTTC. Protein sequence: CASSVDGAPPYF.

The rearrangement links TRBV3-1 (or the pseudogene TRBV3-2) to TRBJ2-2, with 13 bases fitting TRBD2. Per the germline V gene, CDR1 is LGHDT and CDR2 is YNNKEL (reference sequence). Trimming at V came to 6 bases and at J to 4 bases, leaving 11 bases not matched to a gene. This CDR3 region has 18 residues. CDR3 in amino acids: CASRRHGLAGVSTGELFF. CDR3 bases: TGTGCCAGCAGACGCCATGGACTAGCGGGAGTCTCCACCGGGGAGCTGTTTTTT.

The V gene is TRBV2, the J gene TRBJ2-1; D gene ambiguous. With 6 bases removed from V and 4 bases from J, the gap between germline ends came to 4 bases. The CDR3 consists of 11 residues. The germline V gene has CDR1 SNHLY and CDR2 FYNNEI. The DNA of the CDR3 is TGTGCCAGCAGCGGGTACAATGAGCAGTTCTTC. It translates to CASSGYNEQFF.

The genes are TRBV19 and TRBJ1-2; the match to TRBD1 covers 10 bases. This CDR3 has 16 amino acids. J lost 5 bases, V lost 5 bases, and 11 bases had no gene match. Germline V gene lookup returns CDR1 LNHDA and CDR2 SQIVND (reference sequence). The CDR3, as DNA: TGTGCCAGTAGTCCATCCGGGACAGGGGCCAAGTATGGCTACACCTTC. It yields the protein CASSPSGTGAKYGYTF.

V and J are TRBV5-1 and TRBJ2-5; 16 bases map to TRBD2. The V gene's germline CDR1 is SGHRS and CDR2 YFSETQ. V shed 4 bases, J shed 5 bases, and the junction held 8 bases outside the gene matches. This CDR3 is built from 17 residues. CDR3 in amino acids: CASSLEKGLAGGETQYF. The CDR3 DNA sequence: TGCGCCAGCAGCCTGGAAAAGGGACTAGCGGGAGGGGAGACCCAGTACTTC.

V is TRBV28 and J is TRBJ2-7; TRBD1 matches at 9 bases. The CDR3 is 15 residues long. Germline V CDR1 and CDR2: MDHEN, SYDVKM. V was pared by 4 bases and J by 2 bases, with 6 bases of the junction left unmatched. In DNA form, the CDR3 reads TGTGCCAGCAGTTCGCTCGGGACAGGGACCTACGAGCAGTACTTC. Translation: CASSSLGTGTYEQYF.

The CDR3 coding sequence is TGTGCCACCAGCAGAGCGGGAAGTGGGGCCAACGTCCTGACTTTC. Its protein is CATSRAGSGANVLTF. The chain is built from TRBV15 and TRBJ2-6, with D possibly matching TRBD2 (5 bases). This CDR3 is 15 amino acids long. V was trimmed by 1 base and J by 3 bases, leaving 7 bases between them. Germline CDR1 is LNHNV and CDR2 is YYDKDF (reference sequence).

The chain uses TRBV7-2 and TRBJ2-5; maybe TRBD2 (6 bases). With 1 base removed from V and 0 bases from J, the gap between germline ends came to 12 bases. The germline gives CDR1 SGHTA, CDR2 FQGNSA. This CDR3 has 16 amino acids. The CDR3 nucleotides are TGTGCCAGCAGCTTAGTCCGGACTATATACCAAGAGACCCAGTACTTC. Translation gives CASSLVRTIYQETQYF.

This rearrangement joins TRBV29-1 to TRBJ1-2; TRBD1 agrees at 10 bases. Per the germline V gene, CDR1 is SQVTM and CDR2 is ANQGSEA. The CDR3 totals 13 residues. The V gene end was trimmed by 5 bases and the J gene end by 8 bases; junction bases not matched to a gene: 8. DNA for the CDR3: TGCAGCGTTCAAAAGGGACAGGGGTTAGGCTACACCTTC. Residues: CSVQKGQGLGYTF.

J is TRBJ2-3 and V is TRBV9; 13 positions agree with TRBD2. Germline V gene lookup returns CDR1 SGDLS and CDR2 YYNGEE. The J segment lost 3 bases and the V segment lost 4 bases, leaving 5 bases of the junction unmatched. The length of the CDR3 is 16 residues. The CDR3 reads CASSLRTSGGTDTQYF. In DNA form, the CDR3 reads TGTGCCAGCAGCCTTCGGACTAGCGGGGGAACAGATACGCAGTATTTT.

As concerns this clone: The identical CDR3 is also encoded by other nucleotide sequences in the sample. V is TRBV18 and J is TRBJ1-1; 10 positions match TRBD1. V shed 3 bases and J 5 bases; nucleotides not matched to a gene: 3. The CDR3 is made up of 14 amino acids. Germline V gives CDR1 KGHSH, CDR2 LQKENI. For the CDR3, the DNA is TGTGCCAGCTCACCGGGACAGGGGCGGACTGAAGCTTTCTTT. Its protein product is CASSPGQGRTEAFF.

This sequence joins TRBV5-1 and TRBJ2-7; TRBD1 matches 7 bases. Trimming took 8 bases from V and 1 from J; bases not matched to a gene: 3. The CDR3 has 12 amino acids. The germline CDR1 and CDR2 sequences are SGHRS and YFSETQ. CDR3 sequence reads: CASSGQSYEQYF. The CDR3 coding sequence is TGCGCCAGTTCGGGACAGTCCTACGAGCAGTACTTC.

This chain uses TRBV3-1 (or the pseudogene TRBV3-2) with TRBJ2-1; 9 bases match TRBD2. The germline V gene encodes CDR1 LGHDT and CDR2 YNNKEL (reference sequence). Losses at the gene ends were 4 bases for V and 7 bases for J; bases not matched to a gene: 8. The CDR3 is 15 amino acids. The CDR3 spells CASSPWREGMNEQFF. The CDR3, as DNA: TGTGCCAGCAGCCCCTGGCGGGAGGGCATGAATGAGCAGTTCTTC.

In DNA, the CDR3 is TGTGCCAGCAGCCTGCATAGTCATGGCAATGAGCAGTTCTTC. This gives the protein CASSLHSHGNEQFF. This sequence joins TRBV3-1 (or the pseudogene TRBV3-2) and TRBJ2-1; D gene unclear. The V and J ends lost 4 bases and 6 bases respectively, with 13 bases between them. Per the germline V gene, CDR1 is LGHDT and CDR2 is YNNKEL (reference sequence). This CDR3 contains 14 residues.

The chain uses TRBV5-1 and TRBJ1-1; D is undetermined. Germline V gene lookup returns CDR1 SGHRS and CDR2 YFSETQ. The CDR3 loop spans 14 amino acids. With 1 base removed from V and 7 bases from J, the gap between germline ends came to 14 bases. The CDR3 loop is CASSLHNEGGEAFF. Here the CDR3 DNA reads TGCGCCAGCAGCTTGCACAATGAGGGAGGTGAAGCTTTCTTT.

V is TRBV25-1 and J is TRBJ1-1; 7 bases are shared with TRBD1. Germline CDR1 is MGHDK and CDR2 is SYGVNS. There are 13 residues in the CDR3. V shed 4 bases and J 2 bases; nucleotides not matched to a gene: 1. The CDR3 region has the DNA TGTGCCAGCAGTGGACAGGGAAACACTGAAGCTTTCTTT. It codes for CASSGQGNTEAFF.

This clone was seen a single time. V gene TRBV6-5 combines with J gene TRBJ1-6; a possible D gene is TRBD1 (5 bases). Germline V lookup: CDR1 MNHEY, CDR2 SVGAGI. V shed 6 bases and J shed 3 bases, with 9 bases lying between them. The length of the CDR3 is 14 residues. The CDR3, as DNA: TGTGCCAGCAGATCCGACAGCTATAATTCACCCCTCCACTTT. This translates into CASRSDSYNSPLHF.